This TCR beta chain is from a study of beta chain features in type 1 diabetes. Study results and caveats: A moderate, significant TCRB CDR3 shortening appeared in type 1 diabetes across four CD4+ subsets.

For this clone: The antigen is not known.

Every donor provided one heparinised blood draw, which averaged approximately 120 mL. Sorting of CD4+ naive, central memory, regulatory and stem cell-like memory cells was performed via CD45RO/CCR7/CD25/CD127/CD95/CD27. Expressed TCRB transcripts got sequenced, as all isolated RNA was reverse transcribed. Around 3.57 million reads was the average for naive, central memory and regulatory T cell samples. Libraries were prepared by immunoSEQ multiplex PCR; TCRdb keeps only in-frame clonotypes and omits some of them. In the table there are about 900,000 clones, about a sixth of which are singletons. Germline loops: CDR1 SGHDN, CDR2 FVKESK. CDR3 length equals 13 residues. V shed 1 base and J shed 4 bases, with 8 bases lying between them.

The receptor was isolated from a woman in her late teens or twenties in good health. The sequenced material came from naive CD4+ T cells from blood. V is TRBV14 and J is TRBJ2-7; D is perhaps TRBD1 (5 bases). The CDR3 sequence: CASSQGQGYEQYF. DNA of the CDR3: TGTGCCAGCAGCCAAGGCCAGGGTTACGAGCAGTACTTC.